The subject of this entry is one T cell receptor (beta chain). What it binds is not known. Data came from immunoSEQ multiplex PCR; TCRdb stores just in-frame clones and leaves some out. The table lists 35,000 to 40,000 clones, around nine tenths of them singletons, with 0.5% in the top ten. Time point in this sample: naive CD8 control sorted from an acute-time-point sample. The sample comes from a study of CD8 T cells in acute hepatitis C reinfection. Notes on the study in general: NS3-1073 specific repertoires were highly diverse across all groups.

The receptor was isolated from a man aged 30 to 39 with chronic hepatitis C. Material for sequencing was naive CD8+ T cells from PBMCs.

The CDR3 is CSVEVGTGFIYEQYF. As DNA, the CDR3 is TGCAGCGTTGAAGTTGGGACAGGGTTTATCTACGAGCAGTACTTC. The V and J genes are TRBV29-1 and TRBJ2-7; TRBD1 matches at 9 bases. V shed 1 base, J shed 3 bases, and the junction held 7 bases outside the gene matches. From germline, CDR1 is SQVTM and CDR2 ANQGSEA. This CDR3 is built from 15 residues.